The text below deals with one TCR beta chain. For the second PCR, which ran for about 7 to 11 cycles, a sample-barcoded 5' primer and a J-beta primer mix were used. TCRdb analysed the 5' RACE reads with MiXCR anew, one entry per CDR3 protein. The table records approximately 880,000 distinct CDR3 sequences, around 49% of them present only once. This sample is part of a study of blood T cells in healthy people across ages. The CDR3 is 15 residues long. Trimming stripped 3 bases from V and 4 bases from J, with 14 bases between. Germline-derived CDR1 and CDR2 are MNHEY and SMNVEV (reference sequence). The clonotype originates from a man under 40 in good health. The sample comprised blood. The J gene is TRBJ2-3, the V gene TRBV27, with D possibly TRBD2 on 6 matching bases. Written as DNA, the CDR3 is TGTGCCAGCAGTTTGCGCGGGGTTGGCCCAGATACGCAGTATTTT. This sequence encodes CASSLRGVGPDTQYF.